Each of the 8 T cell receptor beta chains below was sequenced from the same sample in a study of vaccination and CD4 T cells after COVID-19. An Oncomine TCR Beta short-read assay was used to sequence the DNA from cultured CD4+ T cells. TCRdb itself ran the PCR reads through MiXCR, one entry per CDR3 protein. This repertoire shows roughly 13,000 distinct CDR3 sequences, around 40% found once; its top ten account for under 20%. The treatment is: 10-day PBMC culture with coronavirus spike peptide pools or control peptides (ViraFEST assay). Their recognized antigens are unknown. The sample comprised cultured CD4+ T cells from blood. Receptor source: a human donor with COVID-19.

CDR3 in amino acids: CSAREVRSNQPQHF. The DNA of the CDR3 is TGCAGTGCTAGGGAGGTGCGGAGCAATCAGCCCCAGCATTTT. The rearrangement links TRBV20-1 to TRBJ1-5; D is unclear. Germline V gene data show CDR1 as DFQATT and CDR2 as SNEGSKA (reference sequence). The CDR3 spans 14 residues. Trimming took off 3 bases at V and 1 base at J, with 10 bases between the two ends.

This CDR3 reads CSVASGTEAFF. CDR3 DNA: TGCAGCGTTGCCTCCGGCACTGAAGCTTTCTTT. J is TRBJ1-1 and V is TRBV29-1; D gene unclear. The CDR3 contains 11 residues. Trimming pared 4 bases from V and 4 bases from J, leaving 7 bases between. Germline CDR1 reads SQVTM; CDR2 reads ANQGSEA.

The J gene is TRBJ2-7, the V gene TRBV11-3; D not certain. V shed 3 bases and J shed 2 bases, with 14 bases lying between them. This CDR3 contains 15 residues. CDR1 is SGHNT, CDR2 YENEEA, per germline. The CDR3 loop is CASSFLGLAPYEQYF. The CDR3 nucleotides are TGTGCCAGCAGCTTCCTCGGCCTGGCCCCCTACGAGCAGTACTTC.

The CDR3 sequence: CASSYSEGRAFF. In DNA form, the CDR3 reads TGTGCCAGCAGTTACTCGGAGGGGAGAGCTTTCTTT. The rearrangement links TRBV6-5 to TRBJ1-1; tentatively, D is TRBD1 (5 bases). The CDR3 contains 12 residues. Germline lookup yields CDR1 MNHEY and CDR2 SVGAGI. Trimming removed 0 bases from V and 10 bases from J, with 9 bases in between.

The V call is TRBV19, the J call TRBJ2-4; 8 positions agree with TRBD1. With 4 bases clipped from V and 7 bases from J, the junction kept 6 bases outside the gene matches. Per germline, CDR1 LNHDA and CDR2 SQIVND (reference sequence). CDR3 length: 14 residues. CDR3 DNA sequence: TGTGCCAGTAGTACCCAGAGGACAGGGAACATTCAGTACTTC. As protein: CASSTQRTGNIQYF.

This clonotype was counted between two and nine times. The CDR3, as DNA: TGTGCCAGCAGTGAGTTGCGACAGGGGTACAATGAGCAGTTCTTC. Its translation: CASSELRQGYNEQFF. The V and J genes are TRBV25-1 and TRBJ2-1; 8 bases line up with TRBD1. This CDR3 has 15 amino acids. V was clipped by 3 bases and J by 4 bases; unmatched bases: 5. Germline V lookup: CDR1 MGHDK, CDR2 SYGVNS.

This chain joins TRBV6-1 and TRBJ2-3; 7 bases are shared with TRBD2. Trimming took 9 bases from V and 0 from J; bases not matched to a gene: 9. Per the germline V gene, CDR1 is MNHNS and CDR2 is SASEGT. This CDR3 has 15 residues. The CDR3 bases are TGTGCCAGTTACCACAGCGGGGCTAGCACAGATACGCAGTATTTT. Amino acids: CASYHSGASTDTQYF.

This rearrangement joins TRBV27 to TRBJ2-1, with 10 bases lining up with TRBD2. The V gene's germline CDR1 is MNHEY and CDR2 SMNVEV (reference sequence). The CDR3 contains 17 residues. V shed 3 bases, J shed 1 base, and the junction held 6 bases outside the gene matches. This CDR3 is CASSFSSGGPSYNEQFF. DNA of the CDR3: TGTGCCAGCAGTTTTTCTAGCGGGGGACCATCCTACAATGAGCAGTTCTTC.